This passage covers 9 T cell receptor beta chains from one sample sequenced in a study of blood T cells in healthy people across ages. Then a second PCR, running about 6 to 12 cycles, was carried out with a sample-barcoded 5' primer and a J-beta primer mix. TCRdb analysed the 5' RACE reads with MiXCR anew, one entry per CDR3 protein. Among approximately 960,000 distinct CDR3 sequences listed, about 28% were seen once. These same records also appear under a second study, on T cells of mothers and their children.

Sample: blood. Receptors were obtained from a woman in her forties in good health.

This chain links TRBV6-1 with TRBJ2-3; a weak D match, TRBD2 (5 bases). CDR3 size: 12 residues. CDR1 and CDR2 from the germline V gene are MNHNS and SASEGT. V dropped 3 bases and J dropped 5 bases, with 6 bases sitting between them. This chain's CDR3 is CASSEAGDTQYF. CDR3 nucleotides: TGTGCCAGCAGTGAGGCGGGAGATACGCAGTATTTT.

The chain joins TRBV3-1 to TRBJ2-7; a possible D gene is TRBD1 (6 bases). Germline CDR1 LGHDT, CDR2 YNNKEL (reference sequence). V lost 2 bases and J lost 2, with 13 bases in between. The length of the CDR3 is 15 residues. The CDR3 bases are TGTGCCAGCAGCCAACTAGGCGGACAGACCTACGAGCAGTACTTC. It yields the protein CASSQLGGQTYEQYF.

This chain uses TRBV25-1 with TRBJ2-1; 8 bases fit TRBD1. CDR1 and CDR2 (germline): MGHDK, SYGVNS. This CDR3 is built from 15 residues. V was clipped by 3 bases and J by 6 bases; unmatched bases: 7. CDR3: CASSEQGARGNEQFF. The CDR3 DNA follows: TGTGCCAGCAGTGAGCAGGGGGCGCGAGGCAATGAGCAGTTCTTC.

This clonotype has at least ten counts. The chain couples TRBV28 to TRBJ1-2; unclear D gene. This CDR3 has 11 amino acids. Per germline, CDR1 MDHEN and CDR2 SYDVKM. V dropped 6 bases and J dropped 7 bases, with 9 bases sitting between them. This CDR3 reads CASSRGGGYTF. The CDR3, as DNA: TGTGCCAGCAGCCGAGGTGGTGGCTACACCTTC.

This clonotype came up a few times. The genes are TRBV5-1 and TRBJ1-1; 11 bases fit TRBD1. The germline V gene encodes CDR1 SGHRS and CDR2 YFSETQ. This CDR3 is 15 amino acids long. With V trimmed by 6 bases and J by 2 bases, 6 bases remained unmatched. As DNA, the CDR3 is TGCGCCAGCAACGGACAGGGGGCCACCAACACTGAAGCTTTCTTT. Its translation: CASNGQGATNTEAFF.

This clonotype has a handful of counts. V gene TRBV7-2 combines with J gene TRBJ2-3, with D unclear. Per germline, CDR1 SGHTA and CDR2 FQGNSA. V lost 1 base and J 2 bases, leaving 10 bases between the germline ends. CDR3 size: 15 residues. The CDR3 nucleotides read TGTGCCAGCAGCTTAGTCAGTTTACCCACAGATACGCAGTATTTT. Protein sequence: CASSLVSLPTDTQYF.

The chain carries TRBV15 and TRBJ2-1; D is undetermined. This CDR3 contains 17 residues. Between the trimmed V and J ends, which lost 5 bases and 7 bases, there was a span of 24 bases. Germline-derived CDR1 and CDR2 are LNHNV and YYDKDF (reference sequence). The CDR3 bases are TGTGCCACCAGCTCCCGCGAATATAAGTCCACGGGTAATGAGCAGTTCTTC. Residues: CATSSREYKSTGNEQFF.

The table lists this clonotype with a few counts. The chain has TRBV3-1 and TRBJ1-1, with D possibly TRBD1 on 5 matching bases. V was trimmed by 2 bases and J by 6 bases, leaving 13 bases between them. Germline V lookup: CDR1 LGHDT, CDR2 YNNKEL (reference sequence). The CDR3 sequence is 14 residues long. CDR3 residues: CASSQKWEGSEAFF. The CDR3 nucleotides read TGTGCCAGCAGCCAAAAATGGGAGGGGTCTGAAGCTTTCTTT.

This clonotype was recorded only once. V usage is TRBV10-3 and J usage is TRBJ2-5; the D gene is possibly TRBD1 (6 bases). TRBJ2-4 explains the end of the DNA better; the J call may be wrong. The germline CDR1 and CDR2 sequences are ENHRY and SYGVKD. The length of the CDR3 is 13 residues. CDR3 protein: CAIKSGQNDIQYF. The CDR3 nucleotides are TGTGCCATCAAGAGTGGACAGAACGACATTCAGTACTTC.